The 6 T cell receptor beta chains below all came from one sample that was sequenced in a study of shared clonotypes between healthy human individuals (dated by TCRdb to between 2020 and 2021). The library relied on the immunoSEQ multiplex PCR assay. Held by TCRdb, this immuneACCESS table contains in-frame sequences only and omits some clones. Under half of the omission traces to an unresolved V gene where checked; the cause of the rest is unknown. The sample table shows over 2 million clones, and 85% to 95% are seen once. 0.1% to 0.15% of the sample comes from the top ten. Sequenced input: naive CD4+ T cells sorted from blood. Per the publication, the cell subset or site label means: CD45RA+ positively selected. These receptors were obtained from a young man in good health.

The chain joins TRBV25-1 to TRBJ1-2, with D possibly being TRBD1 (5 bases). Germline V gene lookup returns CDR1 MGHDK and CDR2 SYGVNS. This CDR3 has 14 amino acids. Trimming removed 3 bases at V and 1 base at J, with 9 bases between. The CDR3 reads CASSDSQGNYGYTF. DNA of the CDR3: TGTGCCAGCAGTGATTCTCAGGGTAACTATGGCTACACCTTC.

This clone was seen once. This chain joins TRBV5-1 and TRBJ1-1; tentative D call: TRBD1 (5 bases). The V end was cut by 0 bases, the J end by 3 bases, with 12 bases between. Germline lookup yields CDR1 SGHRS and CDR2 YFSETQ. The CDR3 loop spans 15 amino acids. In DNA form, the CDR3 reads TGCGCCAGCAGCTTGGTTGCGGGGGACCACACTGAAGCTTTCTTT. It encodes CASSLVAGDHTEAFF.

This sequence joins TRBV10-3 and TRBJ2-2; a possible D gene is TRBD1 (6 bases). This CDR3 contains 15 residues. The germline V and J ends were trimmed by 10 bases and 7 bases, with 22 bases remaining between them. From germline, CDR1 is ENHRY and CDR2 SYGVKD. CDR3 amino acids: CASQLTAPGDGELFF. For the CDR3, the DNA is TGTGCCAGCCAACTCACAGCTCCAGGGGACGGGGAGCTGTTTTTT.

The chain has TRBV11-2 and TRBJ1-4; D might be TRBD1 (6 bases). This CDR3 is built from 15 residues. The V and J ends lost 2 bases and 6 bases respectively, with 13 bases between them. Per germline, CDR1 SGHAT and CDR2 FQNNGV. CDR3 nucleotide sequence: TGTGCCAGCAGCTTAAGCCAGGGGCTGTATGAAAAACTGTTTTTT. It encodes CASSLSQGLYEKLFF.

The CDR3 protein is CASSLGGTIRPQHF. DNA of the CDR3: TGTGCCAGCAGTTTAGGAGGGACAATCAGGCCCCAGCATTTT. The chain joins TRBV28 to TRBJ1-5; D may be TRBD1 (6 bases). There are 14 residues in the CDR3. Looked up from germline, CDR1 is MDHEN and CDR2 is SYDVKM. Trimming took off 2 bases at V and 9 bases at J, with 14 bases between the two ends.

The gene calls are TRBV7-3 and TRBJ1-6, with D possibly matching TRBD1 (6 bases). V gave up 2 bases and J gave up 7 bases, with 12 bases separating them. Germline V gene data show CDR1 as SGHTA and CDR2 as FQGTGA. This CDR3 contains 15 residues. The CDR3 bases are TGTGCCAGCAGCTTAGGGGAAGACAGGAATTCACCCCTCCACTTT. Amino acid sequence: CASSLGEDRNSPLHF.